The 17 T cell receptor beta chains reported below all come from one sample, sequenced in a study of regulatory T cells in long-lasting Graves disease. Time point denoted: newly diagnosed GD, antithyroid drugs for less than 3 months. PBMC RNA served as the TCR library source. Libraries of TCR beta came from iRepertoire HTBI primers plus Arm-PCR of CDR3 regions. Using its own MiXCR run on the multiplex PCR reads, TCRdb lists one record per CDR3 protein. The sample includes hundreds of thousands of distinct CDR3 sequences, about 17% of them seen just once. Separately, the same data were catalogued under a study of T cells in Graves' hyperthyroidism and ophthalmopathy.

The input for sequencing was peripheral blood mononuclear cells (PBMCs), taken at new diagnosis, from a patient treated with antithyroid drugs. All receptors come from a woman in her thirties with Graves disease.

This clonotype was counted between two and nine times. The chain is built from TRBV19 and TRBJ2-3; D ambiguous. Germline CDR1 reads LNHDA; CDR2 reads SQIVND (reference sequence). Trimming took off 1 base at V and 2 bases at J, with 7 bases between the two ends. This CDR3 contains 14 residues. The CDR3 DNA reads as TGTGCCAGTAGTATAGGAACCTACACAGATACGCAGTATTTT. Amino acids: CASSIGTYTDTQYF.

Many counts were recorded for this clonotype. DNA of the CDR3: TGTGCCAGCAGACTTGAGGGGTCAAAACAAGAGACCCAGTACTTC. Translation gives CASRLEGSKQETQYF. This rearrangement joins TRBV3-1 to TRBJ2-5, with D perhaps given as TRBD1 or TRBD2 (5 bases each). CDR3 length: 15 residues. Trimming cost V 6 bases and J 2 bases, with 16 bases left between them. Germline CDR1 and CDR2: LGHDT and YNNKEL (reference sequence).

This clonotype was counted between two and nine times. The V gene is TRBV10-3, the J gene TRBJ1-1; D gene ambiguous. Trimming pared 4 bases from V and 0 bases from J, leaving 9 bases between. This CDR3 is built from 14 residues. Germline V gives CDR1 ENHRY, CDR2 SYGVKD. CDR3 nucleotide sequence: TGTGCCATCAGTGTCGGTCCCGTGAACACTGAAGCTTTCTTT. Translated, it gives CAISVGPVNTEAFF.

Only a few counts were recorded for this clonotype. The chain uses TRBV28 and TRBJ2-4, with TRBD2 matching over 7 bases. After removal of 5 bases from V and 2 bases from J, the junction contained 6 bases not matched to a gene. The germline V gene encodes CDR1 MDHEN and CDR2 SYDVKM. CDR3 length: 15 amino acids. CDR3 protein: CASSVAGTTKNIQYF. For the CDR3, the DNA is TGTGCCAGCAGTGTGGCAGGGACTACCAAAAACATTCAGTACTTC.

This clonotype showed up many times. This chain links TRBV6-2 or TRBV6-3 with TRBJ2-5; no firm D call. Germline CDR1 MNHEY, CDR2 SVGEGT. V was clipped by 8 bases and J by 7 bases, with 17 bases between them. The CDR3 runs 13 residues. CDR3 region: CASSQLPVGTQYF. CDR3 sequence (DNA): TGTGCCAGCTCTCAGTTACCAGTGGGGACCCAGTACTTC.

This clonotype was seen repeatedly, ten times or more. The chain has TRBV7-2 and TRBJ2-3, with 12 bases lining up with TRBD1. J was trimmed by 2 bases and V by 4 bases; bases with no gene match: 4. This CDR3 is 16 amino acids long. CDR1 is SGHTA and CDR2 is FQGNSA in the germline V gene. The CDR3 loop is CASSSGQGANTDTQYF. As DNA, the CDR3 is TGTGCCAGCAGCTCGGGACAGGGGGCAAACACAGATACGCAGTATTTT.

The chain is built from TRBV20-1 and TRBJ2-1; D is tentatively TRBD1 or TRBD2 (5 bases each). CDR1 is DFQATT and CDR2 is SNEGSKA in the germline V gene (reference sequence). CDR3 length: 15 amino acids. The V and J ends lost 8 bases and 1 base respectively, with 18 bases between them. CDR3 amino acids: CSSGLSGRSYNEQFF. The DNA of the CDR3 is TGCAGTTCTGGACTTTCAGGGCGTTCCTACAATGAGCAGTTCTTC.

This clonotype was counted at least ten times. The chain employs TRBV28 and TRBJ2-2; maybe TRBD2 (7 bases). Trimming shortened V by 6 bases and J by 6 bases, and 20 bases separated the two germline ends. This CDR3 spans 16 amino acids. Germline CDR1 is MDHEN and CDR2 is SYDVKM. The CDR3 DNA follows: TGTGCCAGCAGCCCTTGGGGGGGGGGCTTCGCCGGGGAGCTGTTTTTT. The encoded protein is CASSPWGGGFAGELFF.

The chain couples TRBV10-3 to TRBJ2-1, with TRBD2 matching over 9 bases. V dropped 11 bases and J dropped 8; count of bases not matched to a gene: 10. Germline V gene data show CDR1 as ENHRY and CDR2 as SYGVKD. The CDR3 length is 13 residues. DNA of the CDR3: TGTGCCGCAACCGGGACTAGCTGGGATGAGCAGTTCTTC. The encoded protein is CAATGTSWDEQFF.

This clonotype was seen repeatedly, ten times or more. The V call is TRBV6-5, the J call TRBJ2-7; TRBD1 is a possible D gene (5 bases). CDR1 and CDR2 (germline): MNHEY, SVGAGI. The CDR3 spans 13 residues. The V and J ends lost 2 bases and 5 bases respectively, with 10 bases between them. CDR3 coding DNA: TGTGCCAGCAGTTACGCAGGGTTCAACGAGCAGTACTTC. It yields the protein CASSYAGFNEQYF.

In this sample, this clonotype turned up many times. The CDR3 sequence is CASSQSNQPQHF. DNA for the CDR3: TGTGCCAGCTCTCAGAGCAATCAGCCCCAGCATTTT. This sequence joins TRBV27 and TRBJ1-5; D is uncertain. Germline V lookup: CDR1 MNHEY, CDR2 SMNVEV (reference sequence). This CDR3 region has 12 residues. Trimming cost V 8 bases and J 1 base, with 6 bases left between them.

This clonotype appeared many times. This chain uses TRBV6-2 or TRBV6-3 with TRBJ2-7, with 8 nucleotides matching TRBD2. Trimming cost V 6 bases and J 2 bases; bases outside gene matches: 9. Per the germline V gene, CDR1 is MNHEY and CDR2 is SVGEGT. This CDR3 has 15 amino acids. CDR3 sequence: CASSGLSGDPYEQYF. The CDR3 region has the DNA TGTGCCAGCAGCGGTCTTAGCGGGGACCCCTACGAGCAGTACTTC.

This clonotype was seen many times. The gene calls are TRBV11-2 and TRBJ2-1; 10 bases line up with TRBD2. J gave up 6 bases and V 2 bases, and 7 bases lay outside the gene matches. This CDR3 comprises 16 residues. The germline CDR1 and CDR2 sequences are SGHAT and FQNNGV. CDR3 in amino acids: CASSLTSGTAGNEQFF. The CDR3 DNA follows: TGTGCCAGCAGCTTAACTAGCGGGACGGCAGGCAATGAGCAGTTCTTC.

This clonotype was recorded many times. The chain recombines TRBV28 with TRBJ1-2; D remains unclear. Germline V gene data show CDR1 as MDHEN and CDR2 as SYDVKM. The V gene lost 3 bases and the J gene lost 0 bases, with 8 bases spanning the gap. CDR3 length: 14 amino acids. The CDR3 loop reads CASSLPQTNYGYTF. The CDR3 DNA is TGTGCCAGCAGTTTGCCACAGACTAACTATGGCTACACCTTC.

J is TRBJ1-4 and V is TRBV4-1; 9 positions match TRBD1. The length of the CDR3 is 15 residues. With V trimmed by 3 bases and J by 6 bases, 5 bases remained unmatched. The germline V gene encodes CDR1 MGHRA and CDR2 YSYEKL. The CDR3 region has the DNA TGCGCCAGCAGCCACGCGGGACAGGGAGATGAAAAACTGTTTTTT. It translates to CASSHAGQGDEKLFF.

This clonotype appeared a few times. V and J are TRBV19 and TRBJ2-5; TRBD1 aligns across 8 bases. Trimming took 7 bases from V and 3 from J; bases not matched to a gene: 13. There are 16 residues in the CDR3. Germline V CDR1 and CDR2: LNHDA, SQIVND (reference sequence). The CDR3 loop reads CASTFLGDRLEETQYF. The CDR3 bases are TGTGCCAGTACCTTCCTTGGGGACAGGCTGGAAGAGACCCAGTACTTC.

Comment on this clonotype: A much larger clone differs from this one at a single base, so this may be a read error. The chain employs TRBV2 and TRBJ2-2; D is tentatively TRBD1 or TRBD2 (5 bases each). Deletions cut 5 bases from V and 2 bases from J, with 12 bases between. Germline V gene sequence: CDR1 SNHLY, CDR2 FYNNEI. The CDR3 spans 15 residues. CDR3 in DNA: TGTGCCAGCAGTAGGGACGGGGTTAACACCGGGGAGCTGTTTTTT. The encoded protein is CASSRDGVNTGELFF.